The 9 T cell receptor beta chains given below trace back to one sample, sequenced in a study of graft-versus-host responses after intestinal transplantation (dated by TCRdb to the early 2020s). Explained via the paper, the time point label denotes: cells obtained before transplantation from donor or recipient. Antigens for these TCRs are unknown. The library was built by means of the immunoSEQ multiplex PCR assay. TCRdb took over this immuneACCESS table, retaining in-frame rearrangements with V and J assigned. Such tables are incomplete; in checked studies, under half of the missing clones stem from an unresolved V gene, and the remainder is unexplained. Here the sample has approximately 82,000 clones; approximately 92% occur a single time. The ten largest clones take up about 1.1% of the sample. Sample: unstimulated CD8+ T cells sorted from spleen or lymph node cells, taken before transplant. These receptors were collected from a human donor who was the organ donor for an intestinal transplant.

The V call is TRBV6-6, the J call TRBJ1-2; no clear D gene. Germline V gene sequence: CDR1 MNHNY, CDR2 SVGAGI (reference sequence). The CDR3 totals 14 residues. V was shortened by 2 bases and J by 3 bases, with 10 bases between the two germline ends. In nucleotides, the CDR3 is TGTGCCAGCAGTTACAGTGGGGAGGACTATGGCTACACCTTC. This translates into CASSYSGEDYGYTF.

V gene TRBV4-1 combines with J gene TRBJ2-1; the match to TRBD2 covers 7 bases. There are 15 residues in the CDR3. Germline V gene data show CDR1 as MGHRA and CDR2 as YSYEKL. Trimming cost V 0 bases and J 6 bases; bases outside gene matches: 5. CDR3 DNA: TGCGCCAGCAGCCAAGATCGGACGGGGGGCAATGAGCAGTTCTTC. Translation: CASSQDRTGGNEQFF.

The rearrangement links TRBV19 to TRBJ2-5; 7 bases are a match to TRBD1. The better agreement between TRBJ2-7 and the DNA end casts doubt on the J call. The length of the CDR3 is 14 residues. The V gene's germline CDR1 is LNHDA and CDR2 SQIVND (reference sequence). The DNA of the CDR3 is TGTGCCAGTAGTACCCCGAGGGACAGCTACGAGCAGTACTTC. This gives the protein CASSTPRDSYEQYF.

The CDR3 DNA follows: TGCGCCAGGGCAAAAGCCAAAAACATTCAGTACTTC. It yields the protein CARAKAKNIQYF. This chain joins TRBV5-1 and TRBJ2-4; D not resolved. The germline V gene encodes CDR1 SGHRS and CDR2 YFSETQ. The CDR3 runs 12 residues. V lost 8 bases, J lost 0 bases, and 6 bases lay in between.

The CDR3 loop reads CASRDKSVVPDTQYF. The CDR3 DNA reads as TGTGCCAGCAGGGACAAAAGTGTGGTCCCGGATACGCAGTATTTT. V and J are TRBV2 and TRBJ2-3; a possible D gene is TRBD1 (5 bases). The CDR3 extends over 15 amino acids. Trimming shortened V by 6 bases and J by 6 bases, and 19 bases separated the two germline ends. CDR1 and CDR2 (germline): SNHLY, FYNNEI.

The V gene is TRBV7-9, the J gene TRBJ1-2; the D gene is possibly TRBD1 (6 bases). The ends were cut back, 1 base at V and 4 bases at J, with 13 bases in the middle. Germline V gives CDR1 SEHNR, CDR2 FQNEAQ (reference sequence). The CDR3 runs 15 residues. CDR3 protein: CASSLGLGAAYGYTF. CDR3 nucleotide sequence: TGTGCCAGCAGCTTAGGACTGGGGGCGGCCTATGGCTACACCTTC.

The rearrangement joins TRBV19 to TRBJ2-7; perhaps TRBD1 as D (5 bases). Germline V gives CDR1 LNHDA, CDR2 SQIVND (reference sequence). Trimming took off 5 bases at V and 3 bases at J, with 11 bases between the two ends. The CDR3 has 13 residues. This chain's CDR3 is CASSWGDGYEQYF. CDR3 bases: TGTGCCAGTAGTTGGGGCGACGGCTACGAGCAGTACTTC.

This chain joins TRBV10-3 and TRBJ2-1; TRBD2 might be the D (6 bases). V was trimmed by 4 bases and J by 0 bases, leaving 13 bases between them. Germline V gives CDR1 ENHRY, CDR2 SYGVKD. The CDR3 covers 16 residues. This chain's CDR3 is CAISVTDGSSYNEQFF. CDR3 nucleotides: TGTGCCATCAGTGTGACGGACGGGAGCTCCTACAATGAGCAGTTCTTC.

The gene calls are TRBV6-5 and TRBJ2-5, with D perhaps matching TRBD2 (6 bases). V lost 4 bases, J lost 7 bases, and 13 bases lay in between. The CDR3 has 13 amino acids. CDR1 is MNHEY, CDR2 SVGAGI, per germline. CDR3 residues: CASSSRTTATQYF. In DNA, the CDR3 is TGTGCCAGCAGTTCACGGACTACCGCGACCCAGTACTTC.